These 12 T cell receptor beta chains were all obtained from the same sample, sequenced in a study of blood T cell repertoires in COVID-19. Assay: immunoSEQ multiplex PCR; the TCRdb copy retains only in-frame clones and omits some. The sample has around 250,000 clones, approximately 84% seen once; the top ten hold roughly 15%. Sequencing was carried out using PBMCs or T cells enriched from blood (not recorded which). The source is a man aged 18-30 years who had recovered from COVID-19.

The CDR3 is CASSHARSTAGNQPQHF. CDR3 in DNA: TGTGCCAGCAGCCACGCTCGGTCCACGGCGGGCAATCAGCCCCAGCATTTT. The V call is TRBV4-2, the J call TRBJ1-5; D unclear. Germline-derived CDR1 and CDR2 are LGHNA and YNFKEQ. The V and J ends lost 3 bases and 2 bases respectively, with 17 bases between them. There are 17 residues in the CDR3.

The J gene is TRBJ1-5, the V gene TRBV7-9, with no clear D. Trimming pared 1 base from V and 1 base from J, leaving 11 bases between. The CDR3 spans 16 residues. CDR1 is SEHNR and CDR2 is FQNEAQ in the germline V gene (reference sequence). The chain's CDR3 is CASSLDGVGSNQPQHF. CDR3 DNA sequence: TGTGCCAGCAGCTTAGACGGGGTCGGCAGCAATCAGCCCCAGCATTTT.

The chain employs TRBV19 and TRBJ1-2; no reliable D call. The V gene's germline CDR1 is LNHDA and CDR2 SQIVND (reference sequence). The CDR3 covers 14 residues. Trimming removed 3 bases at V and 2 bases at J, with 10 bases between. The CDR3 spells CASSMGLNNYGYTF. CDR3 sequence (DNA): TGTGCCAGTAGTATGGGCTTGAACAACTATGGCTACACCTTC.

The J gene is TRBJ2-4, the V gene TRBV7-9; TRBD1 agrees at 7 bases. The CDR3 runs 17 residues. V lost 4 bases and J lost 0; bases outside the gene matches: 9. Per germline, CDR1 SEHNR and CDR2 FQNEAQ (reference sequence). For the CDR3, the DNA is TGTGCCAGCAGCTCCAACAGGGGACAGCTAGCCAAAAACATTCAGTACTTC. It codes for CASSSNRGQLAKNIQYF.

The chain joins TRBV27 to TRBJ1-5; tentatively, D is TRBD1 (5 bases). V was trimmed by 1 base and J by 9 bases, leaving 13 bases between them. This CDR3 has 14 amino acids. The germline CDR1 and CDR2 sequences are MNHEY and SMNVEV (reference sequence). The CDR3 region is CASSLLGGGAPQHF. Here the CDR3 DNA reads TGTGCCAGCAGTTTATTGGGGGGGGGTGCGCCCCAGCATTTT.

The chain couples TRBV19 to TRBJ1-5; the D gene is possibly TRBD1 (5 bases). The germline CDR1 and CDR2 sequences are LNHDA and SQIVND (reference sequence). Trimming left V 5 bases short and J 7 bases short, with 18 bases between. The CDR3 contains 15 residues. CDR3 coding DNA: TGTGCCAGTAGTGGGGGGACCGTTGGGTCCCAGCCCCAGCATTTT. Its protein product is CASSGGTVGSQPQHF.

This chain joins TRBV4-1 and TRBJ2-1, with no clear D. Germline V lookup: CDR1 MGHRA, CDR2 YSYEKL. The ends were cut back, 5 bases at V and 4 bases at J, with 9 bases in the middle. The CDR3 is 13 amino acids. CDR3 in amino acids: CASSSGWYNEQFF. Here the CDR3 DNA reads TGCGCCAGCAGCTCCGGTTGGTACAATGAGCAGTTCTTC.

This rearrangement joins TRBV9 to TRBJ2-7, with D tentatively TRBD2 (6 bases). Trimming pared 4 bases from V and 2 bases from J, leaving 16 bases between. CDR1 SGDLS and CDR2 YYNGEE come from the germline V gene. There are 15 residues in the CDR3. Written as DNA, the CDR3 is TGTGCCAGCAGCCCGACTCCCGGGAGTACCTACGAGCAGTACTTC. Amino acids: CASSPTPGSTYEQYF.

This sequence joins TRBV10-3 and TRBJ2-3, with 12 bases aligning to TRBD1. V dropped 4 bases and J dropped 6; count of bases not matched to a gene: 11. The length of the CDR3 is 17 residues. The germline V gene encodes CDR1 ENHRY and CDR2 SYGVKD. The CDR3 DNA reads TGTGCCATCAGTGGACGGGGGACAGGGGGCTCCCCGGATACGCAGTATTTT. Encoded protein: CAISGRGTGGSPDTQYF.

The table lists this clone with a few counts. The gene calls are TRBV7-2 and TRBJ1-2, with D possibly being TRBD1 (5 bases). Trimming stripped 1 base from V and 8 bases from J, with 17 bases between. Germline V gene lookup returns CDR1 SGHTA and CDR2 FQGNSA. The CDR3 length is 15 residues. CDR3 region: CASSLVGGGTGGYTF. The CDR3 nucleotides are TGTGCCAGCAGCTTAGTCGGGGGAGGGACGGGCGGCTACACCTTC. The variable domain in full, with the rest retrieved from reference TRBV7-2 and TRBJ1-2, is GAGVSQSPSNKVTEKGKDVELRCDPISGHTALYWYRQSLGQGLEFLIYFQGNSAPDKSGLPSDRFSAERTGGSVSTLTIQRTQQEDSAVYLCASSLVGGGTGGYTFGSGTRLTVV.

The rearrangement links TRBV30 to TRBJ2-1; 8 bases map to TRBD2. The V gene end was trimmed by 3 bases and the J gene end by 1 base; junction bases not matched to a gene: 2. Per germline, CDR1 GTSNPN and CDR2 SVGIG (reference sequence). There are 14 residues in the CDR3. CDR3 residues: CAWRERESYNEQFF. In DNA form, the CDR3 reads TGTGCCTGGAGGGAGCGGGAGTCCTACAATGAGCAGTTCTTC.

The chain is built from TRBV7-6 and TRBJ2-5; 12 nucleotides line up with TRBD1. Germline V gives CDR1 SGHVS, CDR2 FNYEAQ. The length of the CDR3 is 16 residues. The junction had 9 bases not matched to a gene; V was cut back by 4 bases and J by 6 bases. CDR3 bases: TGTGCCAGCAGCTCTGCTGGGACAGGGGGCAGGAAGACCCAGTACTTC. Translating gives CASSSAGTGGRKTQYF. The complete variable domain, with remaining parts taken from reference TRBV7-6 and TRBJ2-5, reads GAGVSQSPRYKVTKRGQDVALRCDPISGHVSLYWYRQALGQGPEFLTYFNYEAQQDKSGLPNDRFSAERPEGSISTLTIQRTEQRDSAMYRCASSSAGTGGRKTQYFGPGTRLLVL.